This T cell receptor beta chain emerged from a study of T cell responses to AZD1222 COVID-19 vaccine. Sequencing was performed with immunoSEQ multiplex PCR; in TCRdb, only in-frame clones are kept and a portion is missing. Among about 130,000 clones, about 92% were seen once, and the ten largest hold about 3.5%. The CDR3 sequence is 15 residues long. Deletions cut 5 bases from V and 0 bases from J, with 12 bases between. Germline V gives CDR1 SGHTA, CDR2 FQGNSA. The receptor's source is an adult who received the AZD1222 COVID-19 vaccine. The sample here was peripheral blood, taken 28 days after the second AZD1222 dose. The chain uses TRBV7-2 and TRBJ2-3; weak D call: TRBD2 (6 bases). CDR3 residues: CASSTAGISTDTQYF. CDR3 coding DNA: TGTGCCAGCAGCACTGCGGGAATAAGCACAGATACGCAGTATTTT.